These 13 T cell receptor beta chains were sequenced from one sample in a study of control samples from healthy donors and cancer patients. Sequencing was performed with immunoSEQ multiplex PCR; in TCRdb, only in-frame clones are kept and a portion is missing. Seen here are some 410,000 clones, around nine tenths observed once, and the top ten hold 5.5% to 7.5%. Sample: PBMCs. The receptor set was obtained from a man aged 40-49 years with head and neck cancer.

V gene TRBV12-3 or TRBV12-4 combines with J gene TRBJ2-1; D not certain. The V end lost 6 bases, the J end lost 5 bases, and 11 bases lay between the germline ends. The CDR3 is 13 residues long. The CDR3 is CASSPDWNNEQFF. In DNA form, the CDR3 reads TGTGCCAGCAGCCCCGACTGGAACAATGAGCAGTTCTTC.

The V call is TRBV5-1, the J call TRBJ2-7; TRBD2 is a possible D gene (7 bases). Germline-derived CDR1 and CDR2 are SGHRS and YFSETQ. This CDR3 is 15 amino acids long. The V end was cut by 2 bases, the J end by 0 bases, with 12 bases between. The DNA of the CDR3 is TGCGCCAGCAGCTTCCGGGGGGCGAACTCCTACGAGCAGTACTTC. The encoded protein is CASSFRGANSYEQYF.

The chain uses TRBV10-2 and TRBJ1-2; 10 bases match TRBD1. V dropped 6 bases and J dropped 12; count of bases not matched to a gene: 10. The CDR3 loop spans 13 amino acids. CDR1 is WSHSY and CDR2 is SAAADI in the germline V gene. The CDR3: CASRQTGGSGDTF. As DNA, the CDR3 is TGCGCCAGCAGGCAGACAGGGGGCAGCGGGGACACCTTC.

This chain links TRBV14 with TRBJ2-1; 13 positions match TRBD2. V was pared by 4 bases and J by 4 bases, with 13 bases of the junction left unmatched. This CDR3 is built from 19 residues. Germline V gives CDR1 SGHDN, CDR2 FVKESK. The CDR3 protein is CASSLGTSGKTSRYNEQFF. DNA for the CDR3: TGTGCCAGCAGCCTGGGGACTAGCGGGAAGACCTCTAGATACAATGAGCAGTTCTTC. Complete variable domain (other parts from reference TRBV14 and TRBJ2-1): EAGVTQFPSHSVIEKGQTVTLRCDPISGHDNLYWYRRVMGKEIKFLLHFVKESKQDESGMPNNRFLAERTGGTYSTLKVQPAELEDSGVYFCASSLGTSGKTSRYNEQFFGPGTRLTVL.

This chain links TRBV7-2 with TRBJ1-2, with a possible D match to TRBD1 (5 bases). The CDR3 covers 14 residues. Germline lookup yields CDR1 SGHTA and CDR2 FQGNSA. Trimming cost V 10 bases and J 3 bases, with 18 bases left between them. The CDR3 spells CATAKAGRYYGYTF. The DNA of the CDR3 is TGTGCCACCGCGAAGGCGGGACGGTACTATGGCTACACCTTC. Looking up the rest from reference TRBV7-2 and TRBJ1-2 gives the full variable domain: GAGVSQSPSNKVTEKGKDVELRCDPISGHTALYWYRQSLGQGLEFLIYFQGNSAPDKSGLPSDRFSAERTGGSVSTLTIQRTQQEDSAVYLCATAKAGRYYGYTFGSGTRLTVV.

V is TRBV21-1 and J is TRBJ2-7; the table names TRBD2, a call not compared with the DNA. TRBV21-1 is recorded as a pseudogene. This CDR3 contains 15 residues. The DNA of the CDR3 is TGTGCCAGCAGCAGGACTAGCGGGAGGGACTACGAGCAGTACTTC. As protein: CASSRTSGRDYEQYF.

This chain connects TRBV5-1 to TRBJ1-1, with 9 positions matching TRBD1. CDR3 length: 15 residues. Germline V gene data show CDR1 as SGHRS and CDR2 as YFSETQ. V was clipped by 4 bases and J by 4 bases; unmatched bases: 8. CDR3 protein: CASSGGTGWGTEAFF. CDR3 nucleotides: TGCGCCAGCAGCGGAGGGACAGGGTGGGGCACTGAAGCTTTCTTT.

V is TRBV20-1 and J is TRBJ2-7; D unresolved. CDR3 length: 12 residues. CDR1 is DFQATT, CDR2 SNEGSKA, per germline (reference sequence). V lost 3 bases, J lost 3 bases, and 9 bases lay in between. CDR3 nucleotide sequence: TGCAGTGCTAGTTTTGCAGGCTACGAGCAGTACTTC. Translation: CSASFAGYEQYF.

The gene calls are TRBV28 and TRBJ2-7; 8 bases are a match to TRBD1. From germline, CDR1 is MDHEN and CDR2 SYDVKM. The J segment lost 2 bases and the V segment lost 5 bases, leaving 8 bases of the junction unmatched. This CDR3 comprises 15 residues. The CDR3 sequence: CASSPHQGAAYEQYF. The CDR3 nucleotides read TGTGCCAGCAGTCCCCACCAGGGGGCTGCCTACGAGCAGTACTTC.

The rearrangement links TRBV28 to TRBJ1-4; 10 bases agree with TRBD1. V was pared by 7 bases and J by 8 bases, with 7 bases of the junction left unmatched. The CDR3 is 14 amino acids. The V gene's germline CDR1 is MDHEN and CDR2 SYDVKM. The CDR3 DNA sequence: TGTGCCAGCAAAGAGACAGGGGGCAAGGAAAAACTGTTTTTT. It is translated as CASKETGGKEKLFF. The full variable domain, rest sourced from reference TRBV28 and TRBJ1-4, is DVKVTQSSRYLVKRTGEKVFLECVQDMDHENMFWYRQDPGLGLRLIYFSYDVKMKEKGDIPEGYSVSREKKERFSLILESASTNQTSMYLCASKETGGKEKLFFGSGTQLSVL.

This sequence joins TRBV9 and TRBJ1-5; D is unclear. CDR3 size: 15 residues. Trimming stripped 0 bases from V and 1 base from J, with 8 bases between. The germline V gene encodes CDR1 SGDLS and CDR2 YYNGEE. Here the CDR3 DNA reads TGTGCCAGCAGCGTAGGGCCGGGGAGCAATCAGCCCCAGCATTTT. It encodes CASSVGPGSNQPQHF.

This chain joins TRBV6-5 and TRBJ2-3; 8 nucleotides align to TRBD1. The CDR3 consists of 14 residues. The ends lost 6 bases at V and 4 bases at J; junction bases unmatched: 6. Germline assignment: CDR1 MNHEY and CDR2 SVGAGI. The CDR3 nucleotides are TGTGCCAGCAGGCGGTCAGGGGGCCCAGATACGCAGTATTTT. Translation: CASRRSGGPDTQYF.

As for this clone: Additional DNA sequences in this sample encode the identical CDR3. V usage is TRBV19 and J usage is TRBJ2-1, with 10 positions matching TRBD2. The germline V gene has CDR1 LNHDA and CDR2 SQIVND (reference sequence). This CDR3 has 15 amino acids. V was pared by 3 bases and J by 4 bases, with 3 bases of the junction left unmatched. The CDR3, as DNA: TGTGCCAGTAGTATCGGAGCGGGGGGGTACAATGAGCAGTTCTTC. Residues: CASSIGAGGYNEQFF. Full variable domain (rest looked up from reference TRBV19 and TRBJ2-1): DGGITQSPKYLFRKEGQNVTLSCEQNLNHDAMYWYRQDPGQGLRLIYYSQIVNDFQKGDIAEGYSVSREKKESFPLTVTSAQKNPTAFYLCASSIGAGGYNEQFFGPGTRLTVL.